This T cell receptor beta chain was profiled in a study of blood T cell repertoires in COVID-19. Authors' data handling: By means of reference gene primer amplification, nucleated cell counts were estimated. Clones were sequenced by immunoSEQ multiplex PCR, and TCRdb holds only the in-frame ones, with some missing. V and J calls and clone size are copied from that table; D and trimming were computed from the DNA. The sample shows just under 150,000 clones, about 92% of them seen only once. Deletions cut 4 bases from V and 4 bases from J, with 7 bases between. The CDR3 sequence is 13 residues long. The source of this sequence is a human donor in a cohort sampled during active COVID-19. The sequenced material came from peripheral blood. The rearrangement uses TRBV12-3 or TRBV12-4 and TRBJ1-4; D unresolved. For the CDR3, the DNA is TGTGCCAGCAGTTCTACTTTTAATGAAAAACTGTTTTTT. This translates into CASSSTFNEKLFF.